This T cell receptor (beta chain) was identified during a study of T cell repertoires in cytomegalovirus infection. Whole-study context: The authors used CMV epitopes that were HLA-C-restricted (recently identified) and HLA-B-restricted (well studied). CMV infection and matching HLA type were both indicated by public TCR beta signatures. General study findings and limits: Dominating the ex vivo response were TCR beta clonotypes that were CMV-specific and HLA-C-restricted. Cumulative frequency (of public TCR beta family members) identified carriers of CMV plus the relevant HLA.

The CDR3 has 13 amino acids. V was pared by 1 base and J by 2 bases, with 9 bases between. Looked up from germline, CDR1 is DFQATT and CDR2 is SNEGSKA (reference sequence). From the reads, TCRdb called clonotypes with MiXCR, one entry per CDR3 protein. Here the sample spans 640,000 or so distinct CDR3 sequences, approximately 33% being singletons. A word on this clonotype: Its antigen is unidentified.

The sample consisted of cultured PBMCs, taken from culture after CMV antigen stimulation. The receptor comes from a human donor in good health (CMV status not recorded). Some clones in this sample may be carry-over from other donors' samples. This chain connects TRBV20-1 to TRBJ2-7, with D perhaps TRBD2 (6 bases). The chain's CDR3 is CSARGGTAYEQYF. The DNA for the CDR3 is TGCAGTGCTAGAGGCGGGACTGCCTACGAGCAGTACTTC.